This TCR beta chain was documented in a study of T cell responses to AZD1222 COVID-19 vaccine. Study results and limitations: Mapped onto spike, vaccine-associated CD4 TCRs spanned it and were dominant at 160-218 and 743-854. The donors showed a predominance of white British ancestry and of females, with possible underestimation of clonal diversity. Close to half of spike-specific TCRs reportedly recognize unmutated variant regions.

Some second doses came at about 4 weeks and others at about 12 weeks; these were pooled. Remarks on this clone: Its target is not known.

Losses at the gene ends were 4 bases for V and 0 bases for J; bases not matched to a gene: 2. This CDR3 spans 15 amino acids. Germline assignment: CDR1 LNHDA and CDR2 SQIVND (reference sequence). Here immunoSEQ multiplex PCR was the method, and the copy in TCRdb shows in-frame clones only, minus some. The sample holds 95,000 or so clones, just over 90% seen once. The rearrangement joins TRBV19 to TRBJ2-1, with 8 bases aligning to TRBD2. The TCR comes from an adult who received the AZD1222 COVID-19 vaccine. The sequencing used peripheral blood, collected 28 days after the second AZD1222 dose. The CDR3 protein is CASSKSGSSYNEQFF. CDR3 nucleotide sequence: TGTGCCAGTAGTAAAAGCGGGAGCTCCTACAATGAGCAGTTCTTC.